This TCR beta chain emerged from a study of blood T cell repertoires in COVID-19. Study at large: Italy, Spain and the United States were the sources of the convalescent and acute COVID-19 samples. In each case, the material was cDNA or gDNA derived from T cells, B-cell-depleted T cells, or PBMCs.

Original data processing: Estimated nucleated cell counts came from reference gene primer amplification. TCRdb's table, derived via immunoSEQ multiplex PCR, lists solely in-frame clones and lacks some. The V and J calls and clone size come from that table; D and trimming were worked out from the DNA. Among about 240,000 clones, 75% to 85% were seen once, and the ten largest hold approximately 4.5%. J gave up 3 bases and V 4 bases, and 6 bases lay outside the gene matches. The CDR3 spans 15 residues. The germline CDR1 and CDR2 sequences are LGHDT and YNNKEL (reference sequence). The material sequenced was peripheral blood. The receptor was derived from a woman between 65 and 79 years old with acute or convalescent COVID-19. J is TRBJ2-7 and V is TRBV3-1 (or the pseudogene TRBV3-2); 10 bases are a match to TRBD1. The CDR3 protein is CASSPSDRGHYEQYF. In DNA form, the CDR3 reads TGTGCCAGCAGCCCCTCTGACAGGGGGCACTACGAGCAGTACTTC.